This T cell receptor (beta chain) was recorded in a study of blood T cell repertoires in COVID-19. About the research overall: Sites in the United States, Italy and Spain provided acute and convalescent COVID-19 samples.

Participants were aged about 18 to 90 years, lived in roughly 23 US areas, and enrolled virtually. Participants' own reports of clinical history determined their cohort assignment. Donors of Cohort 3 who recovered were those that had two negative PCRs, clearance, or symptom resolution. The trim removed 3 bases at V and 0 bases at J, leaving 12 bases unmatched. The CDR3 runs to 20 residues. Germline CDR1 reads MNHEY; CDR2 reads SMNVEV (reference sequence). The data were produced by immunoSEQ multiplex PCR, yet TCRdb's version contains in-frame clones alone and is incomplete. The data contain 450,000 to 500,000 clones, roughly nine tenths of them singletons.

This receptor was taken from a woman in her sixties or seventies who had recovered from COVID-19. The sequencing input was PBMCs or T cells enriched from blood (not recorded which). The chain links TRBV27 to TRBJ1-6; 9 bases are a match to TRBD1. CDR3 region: CASSFYRQGVISSYNSPLHF. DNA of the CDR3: TGTGCCAGCAGTTTTTATCGACAGGGGGTTATAAGCTCCTATAATTCACCCCTCCACTTT.